Each of the 18 T cell receptor beta chains below was sequenced from the same sample in a study of T cells after yellow fever vaccination (dated by TCRdb to between 2018 and 2021). Read against the paper, the sample's treatment or condition label means: live attenuated yellow fever vaccine strain. The method behind the library was 5' RACE. The sample was run on an Illumina NovaSeq 6000. The public sequencing data were trimmed at Q25 with fastp and processed into clonotypes with MiXCR by TCRdb, which kept only in-frame beta chains. When rows share a CDR3 protein, they turn into one entry using the most common DNA and genes. The sample has approximately 250,000 distinct CDR3 sequences on record, approximately 5.2% of them singletons. Together, the top ten hold approximately 3.5% of the sample. The input for sequencing was CD4+ T cells sorted from PBMCs, taken on the day of the yellow fever booster vaccination. The receptor source for this set is a young man who received the YFV17D yellow fever vaccine.

The gene calls are TRBV5-1 and TRBJ1-4; D not certain. CDR3 length equals 15 residues. Germline lookup yields CDR1 SGHRS and CDR2 YFSETQ. V dropped 0 bases and J dropped 1 base, with 7 bases sitting between them. In nucleotides, the CDR3 is TGCGCCAGCAGCTTGGGTCTGTTAACTAATGAAAAACTGTTTTTT. Translating gives CASSLGLLTNEKLFF.

This clonotype appeared many times. The chain recombines TRBV6-5 with TRBJ1-4, with D perhaps TRBD1 (5 bases). CDR3 length: 13 residues. V was clipped by 2 bases and J by 4 bases, with 5 bases between them. Germline V lookup: CDR1 MNHEY, CDR2 SVGAGI. CDR3 coding DNA: TGTGCCAGCAGTTACGGGGGTAATGAAAAACTGTTTTTT. Translated, it gives CASSYGGNEKLFF.

The chain uses TRBV20-1 and TRBJ2-5; 13 positions agree with TRBD2. Losses at the gene ends were 5 bases for V and 2 bases for J; bases not matched to a gene: 8. This CDR3 contains 16 residues. Germline assignment: CDR1 DFQATT and CDR2 SNEGSKA (reference sequence). In nucleotides, the CDR3 is TGCAGTGCTTCGGGACTAGCGGGGCAGACGCAAGAGACCCAGTACTTC. This translates into CSASGLAGQTQETQYF.

This clonotype was seen only a few times. The genes are TRBV4-3 and TRBJ1-2; D may be TRBD1 (5 bases). The CDR3 runs to 15 residues. The germline CDR1 and CDR2 sequences are LGHNA and YSLEER. V gave up 1 base and J gave up 4 bases, with 13 bases separating them. The CDR3 loop is CASSQVTVGTYGYTF. The CDR3, as DNA: TGCGCCAGCAGCCAAGTGACAGTCGGGACCTATGGCTACACCTTC.

This clonotype was seen more than once but under ten times. J is TRBJ2-7 and V is TRBV7-2; TRBD1 might be the D (5 bases). Per germline, CDR1 SGHTA and CDR2 FQGNSA. V lost 3 bases and J lost 2, with 20 bases in between. The CDR3 is made up of 17 amino acids. The CDR3 DNA reads as TGTGCCAGCAGCTTTATTATCCAATGGACACTGCCCTACGAGCAGTACTTC. Protein product: CASSFIIQWTLPYEQYF. The entire variable domain, with the rest obtained from reference TRBV7-2 and TRBJ2-7, is as follows: GAGVSQSPSNKVTEKGKDVELRCDPISGHTALYWYRQSLGQGLEFLIYFQGNSAPDKSGLPSDRFSAERTGGSVSTLTIQRTQQEDSAVYLCASSFIIQWTLPYEQYFGPGTRLTVT.

This clonotype was counted a few times. The chain carries TRBV7-9 and TRBJ1-4; D is ambiguous. Trimming cost V 5 bases and J 5 bases, with 15 bases left between them. The germline V gene has CDR1 SEHNR and CDR2 FQNEAQ (reference sequence). The CDR3 is 15 residues long. CDR3 nucleotides: TGTGCCAGCAGCAGCAGGACGGATCAAAATGAAAAACTGTTTTTT. It specifies CASSSRTDQNEKLFF.

This clonotype was seen a few times. V gene TRBV12-3 or TRBV12-4 combines with J gene TRBJ1-6, with D hard to call. The CDR3 covers 13 residues. With 6 bases removed from V and 8 bases from J, the gap between germline ends came to 11 bases. The CDR3 loop reads CASRGRLDSPLHF. CDR3 nucleotide sequence: TGTGCCAGCAGGGGCCGCCTGGATTCACCCCTCCACTTT.

The rearrangement joins TRBV19 to TRBJ1-5, with D unclear. Trimming removed 10 bases from V and 0 bases from J, with 16 bases in between. CDR1 LNHDA and CDR2 SQIVND come from the germline V gene (reference sequence). This CDR3 is built from 15 residues. In DNA, the CDR3 is TGTGCCACCCATCGGGCGATACATAGCAATCAGCCCCAGCATTTT. This sequence encodes CATHRAIHSNQPQHF.

This clonotype was seen at least ten times. The rearrangement joins TRBV20-1 to TRBJ2-2; tentatively, D is TRBD2 (6 bases). The V gene lost 3 bases and the J gene lost 3 bases, with 11 bases spanning the gap. Per germline, CDR1 DFQATT and CDR2 SNEGSKA (reference sequence). The CDR3 is 14 residues long. CDR3 coding DNA: TGCAGTGCTAGTAAGGGGACTCACACCGGGGAGCTGTTTTTT. It is translated as CSASKGTHTGELFF.

The chain recombines TRBV5-1 with TRBJ1-6; 8 bases match TRBD1. The CDR3 spans 15 residues. J lost 5 bases, V lost 4 bases, and 5 bases had no gene match. Germline V gene lookup returns CDR1 SGHRS and CDR2 YFSETQ. As DNA, the CDR3 is TGCGCCAGCAGCCCGACAGGGGACAATAATTCACCCCTCCACTTT. Protein product: CASSPTGDNNSPLHF.

The rearrangement links TRBV6-5 to TRBJ2-5, with 8 bases fitting TRBD2. Losses at the gene ends were 5 bases for V and 2 bases for J; bases not matched to a gene: 4. Germline loops: CDR1 MNHEY, CDR2 SVGAGI. CDR3 length: 14 residues. The CDR3 nucleotides read TGTGCCAGCAGTCGCGGGGGGCGGCAAGAGACCCAGTACTTC. This sequence encodes CASSRGGRQETQYF.

This clonotype occurred many times. The rearrangement links TRBV5-1 to TRBJ1-1; D not resolved. The CDR3 extends over 11 amino acids. The ends were cut back, 2 bases at V and 2 bases at J, with 1 base in the middle. The germline gives CDR1 SGHRS, CDR2 YFSETQ. Here the CDR3 reads CASSFNTEAFF. CDR3 DNA: TGCGCCAGCAGCTTTAACACTGAAGCTTTCTTT.

This clonotype was recorded a few times. The chain is built from TRBV10-3 and TRBJ2-7, with TRBD1 identical over 9 bases. The germline V gene encodes CDR1 ENHRY and CDR2 SYGVKD. Trimming at V came to 2 bases and at J to 3 bases, leaving 5 bases not matched to a gene. The CDR3 totals 15 residues. The CDR3 region has the DNA TGTGCCATCAGTGAGCCGGGACAGGGCTTCTACGAGCAGTACTTC. Protein product: CAISEPGQGFYEQYF.

This clonotype was observed at least ten times. This chain joins TRBV18 and TRBJ2-3, with D possibly being TRBD2 (5 bases). V lost 4 bases to trimming and J lost 0 bases, with 5 bases between them. Germline CDR1 KGHSH, CDR2 LQKENI. There are 13 residues in the CDR3. The CDR3 spells CASSQRSTDTQYF. CDR3 nucleotides: TGTGCCAGCTCACAGCGGAGCACAGATACGCAGTATTTT.

This clonotype was found many times. The chain is built from TRBV6-5 and TRBJ2-2, with 7 bases fitting TRBD1. The junction had 5 bases not matched to a gene; V was cut back by 2 bases and J by 5 bases. Germline loops: CDR1 MNHEY, CDR2 SVGAGI. This CDR3 has 15 amino acids. The CDR3 DNA reads TGTGCCAGCAGTTACCAGGGACAGAATACCGGGGAGCTGTTTTTT. Amino acids: CASSYQGQNTGELFF.

This chain joins TRBV10-3 and TRBJ1-6, with 9 bases aligning to TRBD1. The V gene end was trimmed by 4 bases and the J gene end by 7 bases; junction bases not matched to a gene: 2. Germline V gives CDR1 ENHRY, CDR2 SYGVKD. The CDR3 runs to 14 residues. The CDR3 region has the DNA TGTGCCATCAGTGGGACAGGGGAAAATTCACCCCTCCACTTT. This encodes CAISGTGENSPLHF.

Many counts were recorded for this clonotype. This chain links TRBV7-9 with TRBJ2-3; 7 nucleotides align to TRBD2. Germline CDR1 SEHNR, CDR2 FQNEAQ (reference sequence). This CDR3 is built from 17 residues. J gave up 2 bases and V 5 bases, and 13 bases lay outside the gene matches. DNA of the CDR3: TGTGCCAGCAGCCGTGCGGCGGGACTACCCTTCACAGATACGCAGTATTTT. The encoded protein is CASSRAAGLPFTDTQYF.

This clonotype was seen at least ten times. This sequence joins TRBV7-2 and TRBJ2-3; 8 bases are shared with TRBD2. There are 15 residues in the CDR3. Losses at the gene ends were 4 bases for V and 5 bases for J; bases not matched to a gene: 8. Germline V CDR1 and CDR2: SGHTA, FQGNSA. DNA of the CDR3: TGTGCCAGCAGCTCCCTGGGCGGGGGGTTAGATACGCAGTATTTT. Protein sequence: CASSSLGGGLDTQYF.